These T cell receptor beta chains were read from a single sample in a study of blood T cell repertoires in COVID-19. Assay used: immunoSEQ multiplex PCR; TCRdb lists only in-frame clones, some missing. The table lists 120,000 or so clones, roughly 88% of them singletons. Material: peripheral blood. The receptor source for this set is a man aged 45 to 65 with acute or convalescent COVID-19. Both conserved end residues are part of each CDR3. Fields, in order: clone size, D gene, V gene, J gene, CDR3 length, CDR3 protein, CDR3 DNA. A D gene is named only where the DNA matches it firmly. Rows give clone size only sometimes, using once, few, many, or a class for an expanded clone.

NA	TRBD1	TRBV27	TRBJ2-5	15	CASSTLRQGDPTQYF	TGTGCCAGCAGTACACTCCGACAGGGGGATCCGACCCAGTACTTC
NA	TRBD2	TRBV20-1	TRBJ2-7	15	CSASVRSGGAYEQYF	TGCAGTGCTAGTGTACGGAGCGGGGGGGCCTACGAGCAGTACTTC
few	NA	TRBV5-4	TRBJ2-6	15	CASSLGRTGANVLTF	TGTGCCAGCAGCTTGGGCAGAACAGGGGCCAACGTCCTGACTTTC
NA	TRBD2	TRBV7-8	TRBJ2-1	17	CASSLGRPGSGYNEQFF	TGTGCCAGCAGCCTGGGAAGGCCAGGTAGCGGGTACAATGAGCAGTTCTTC
NA	NA	TRBV18	TRBJ1-2	15	CASSPIPVSFDGYTF	TGTGCCAGCTCACCTATCCCCGTGTCTTTTGATGGCTACACCTTC
NA	TRBD1	TRBV7-9	TRBJ2-1	15	CASSSSGTGANEQFF	TGTGCCAGCAGCTCATCCGGGACAGGAGCTAATGAGCAGTTCTTC
NA	NA	TRBV7-2	TRBJ2-3	14	CASSPTRDTDTQYF	TGTGCCAGCAGTCCTACCCGAGACACAGATACGCAGTATTTT
NA	NA	TRBV7-9	TRBJ2-2	16	CASSPDGTLNTGELFF	TGTGCCAGCAGCCCGGACGGGACACTTAACACCGGGGAGCTGTTTTTT
NA	NA	TRBV12-3/TRBV12-4	TRBJ2-2	13	CASTGTPSGELFF	TGTGCCAGCACCGGGACTCCGAGCGGGGAGCTGTTTTTT
NA	NA	TRBV24-1	TRBJ2-3	18	CATSATHVRALGPDTQYF	TGTGCCACCAGTGCCACCCACGTGAGGGCCCTAGGACCAGATACGCAGTATTTT
NA	TRBD1	TRBV19	TRBJ2-1	15	CASSTLGTGSNEQFF	TGTGCCAGTAGCACCCTCGGGACAGGGTCCAATGAGCAGTTCTTC
NA	NA	TRBV6-6	TRBJ1-6	16	CASTFTSRVYNSPLHF	TGTGCCAGCACCTTTACGTCCAGGGTCTATAATTCACCCCTCCACTTT
NA	NA	TRBV10-2	TRBJ1-2	14	CASSAPGPIESYTF	TGCGCCAGCAGTGCCCCAGGTCCTATAGAGAGCTACACCTTC
NA	NA	TRBV11-3	TRBJ1-1	13	CASSLQEGTEAFF	TGTGCCAGCAGCCTCCAGGAGGGCACTGAAGCTTTCTTT
NA	TRBD2	TRBV19	TRBJ2-3	14	CASTKAGITDTQYF	TGTGCCAGTACCAAAGCGGGAATTACAGATACGCAGTATTTT
NA	TRBD2	TRBV2	TRBJ2-1	15	CATAVGSGRDNEQFF	TGTGCCACCGCGGTGGGTAGCGGGAGGGACAATGAGCAGTTCTTC
NA	NA	TRBV6-5	TRBJ1-1	14	CASSSRGWNTEAFF	TGTGCCAGCAGTTCCAGGGGTTGGAACACTGAAGCTTTCTTT
NA	TRBD2	TRBV2	TRBJ2-7	15	CASSGPGLAGGGQYF	TGTGCCAGCAGTGGTCCGGGACTAGCGGGAGGAGGACAGTACTTC
once	TRBD1	TRBV9	TRBJ1-2	15	CASYRMGTAPLGYTF	TGTGCCAGCTACAGGATGGGGACAGCGCCTTTGGGCTACACCTTC
NA	TRBD2	TRBV11-2	TRBJ2-7	15	CASSWGLAGTYEQYF	TGTGCCAGCAGCTGGGGACTAGCGGGAACCTACGAGCAGTACTTC
once	NA	TRBV7-2	TRBJ2-5	14	CASSPGDVRETQYF	TGTGCCAGCAGCCCCGGGGATGTCCGGGAGACCCAGTACTTC
NA	TRBD1	TRBV5-1	TRBJ1-4	15	CASSLGTGLNEKLFF	TGCGCCAGCAGCTTGGGGACAGGGCTGAATGAAAAACTGTTTTTT
NA	NA	TRBV7-8	TRBJ1-5	13	CASSYNRDQPQHF	TGTGCCAGCAGCTATAACAGGGATCAGCCCCAGCATTTT
NA	TRBD2	TRBV18	TRBJ2-7	18	CASSSGLAGGSRSYEQYF	TGTGCCAGCTCTTCAGGACTAGCGGGAGGCTCCCGATCCTACGAGCAGTACTTC
NA	TRBD1	TRBV3-1/TRBV3-2	TRBJ2-5	14	CASSLRTGQETQYF	TGTGCCAGCAGCCTCCGGACAGGGCAAGAGACCCAGTACTTC
NA	TRBD2	TRBV27	TRBJ2-3	15	CASSLKASGGNTQYF	TGTGCCAGCAGTTTAAAGGCTAGCGGGGGGAATACGCAGTATTTT
NA	NA	TRBV6-5	TRBJ2-2	13	CASLKQNTGELFF	TGTGCCAGCCTTAAACAGAACACCGGGGAGCTGTTTTTT
NA	NA	TRBV15	TRBJ1-2	14	CATSSGGTAYGYTF	TGTGCCACCAGCTCCGGCGGGACGGCCTATGGCTACACCTTC
NA	NA	TRBV5-1	TRBJ2-7	16	CASSRGDRPSSYEQYF	TGCGCCAGCAGTCGGGGAGACAGGCCGAGCTCCTACGAGCAGTACTTC
NA	NA	TRBV7-7	TRBJ2-5	17	CASSNFGRGVGQETQYF	TGTGCCAGCAGCAATTTCGGACGGGGAGTGGGCCAAGAGACCCAGTACTTC
NA	TRBD1	TRBV19	TRBJ1-1	14	CASSYRGRRTEAFF	TGTGCCAGTAGTTACAGGGGGCGGAGGACTGAAGCTTTCTTT
NA	NA	TRBV11-2	TRBJ2-5	11	CASSPGETQYF	TGTGCCAGCAGTCCGGGGGAGACCCAGTACTTC
NA	TRBD1	TRBV3-1/TRBV3-2	TRBJ1-4	15	CASSQLTGTHEKLFF	TGTGCCAGCAGCCAATTGACAGGGACTCATGAAAAACTGTTTTTT
NA	TRBD2	TRBV29-1	TRBJ2-2	13	CSAERGNTGELFF	TGCAGCGCCGAGCGGGGGAACACCGGGGAGCTGTTTTTT
NA	TRBD2	TRBV6-5	TRBJ2-7	14	CASTWLAGSYEQYF	TGTGCCAGCACTTGGCTAGCGGGGTCCTACGAGCAGTACTTC
NA	NA	TRBV11-3	TRBJ2-2	12	CASSLFLGELFF	TGTGCCAGCAGCTTGTTCCTAGGGGAGCTGTTTTTT
NA	TRBD1	TRBV18	TRBJ1-2	14	CASSPLQGGYGYTF	TGTGCCAGCTCACCCCTACAGGGGGGGTATGGCTACACCTTC
NA	TRBD1	TRBV27	TRBJ2-6	18	CASSDPGQGDAGANVLTF	TGTGCCAGCAGTGACCCGGGACAGGGGGACGCTGGGGCCAACGTCCTGACTTTC